A selection of T cell receptor beta chains follows, all from one sample in a study of T cell clones after liver transplantation. The method was immunoSEQ multiplex PCR; TCRdb's version includes in-frame clones alone and lacks a portion of them. The data show roughly 72,000 clones, with roughly 84% seen just once and under 2.5% held by the top ten. The specimen comprised CD4+ T cells from blood, sampled roughly 50 months after liver transplant. The receptors were gathered from a human patient who received a liver transplant. Part of the T cell pool may stem from the graft donor. The CDR3 runs from the conserved cysteine through the conserved F or W. D genes are given only for firm matches. The size of a clone is reported for some rows only, either as once, few or many, or as a class for expanded clones.

clone size | D gene | J gene | V gene | CDR3 DNA | CDR3 protein
NA | NA | TRBJ2-2 | TRBV5-4 | TGTGCCAGCAGCCCGCCTCTTGGGGGGGGGCCCGTGGGGGAGCTGTTTTTT | CASSPPLGGGPVGELFF
NA | TRBD1 | TRBJ1-1 | TRBV7-9 | TGTGCCAGCAGCTTATACGACAGGGCGGGGAACACTGAAGCTTTCTTT | CASSLYDRAGNTEAFF
NA | NA | TRBJ1-5 | TRBV14 | TGTGCCAGCAGCCAAGATTGGGGACAGCCCCAGCATTTT | CASSQDWGQPQHF
few | NA | TRBJ1-4 | TRBV2 | TGTGCCAGCGTTTCGGACAGTACTAATGAAAAACTGTTTTTT | CASVSDSTNEKLFF
NA | NA | TRBJ2-5 | TRBV6-1 | TGTGCCAGCAGTGAAGGGCGCAGGGGGGGGGAGACCCAGTACTTC | CASSEGRRGGETQYF
NA | NA | TRBJ2-1 | TRBV7-3 | TGTGCCAGCAGCTTATATAGTCCCGCGATGCTCAATGAGCAGTTCTTC | CASSLYSPAMLNEQFF
once | NA | TRBJ1-2 | TRBV19 | TGTGCCAGTACCCCCCGGGGTTCCACCCTCTTCGGCTACACCTTC | CASTPRGSTLFGYTF
NA | TRBD1 | TRBJ1-2 | TRBV5-4 | TGTGCCAGCAGCCACGAGGACAGGGATGGCTACACCTTC | CASSHEDRDGYTF
NA | NA | TRBJ2-5 | TRBV7-2 | TGTGCCAGCAGCTTAGACAAGCAGGAGACCCAGTACTTC | CASSLDKQETQYF
few | NA | TRBJ1-4 | TRBV29-1 | TGCAGCGTCCTGGCAGGCAATGAAAAACTGTTTTTT | CSVLAGNEKLFF
NA | NA | TRBJ2-3 | TRBV7-2 | TGTGCCAGCAGCCAAGGGAGCACAGATACGCAGTATTTT | CASSQGSTDTQYF
NA | NA | TRBJ2-3 | TRBV11-3 | TGTGCCAGCAGCTTGAGTACAGATACGCAGTATTTT | CASSLSTDTQYF
NA | TRBD1 | TRBJ2-2 | TRBV2 | TGTGCCAGCAGCGTTCGACAGGGGAGCACCGGGGAGCTGTTTTTT | CASSVRQGSTGELFF
NA | TRBD2 | TRBJ2-1 | TRBV27 | TGTGCCAGCAGTTCCCGGCTAGCGGGGATCTACAATGAGCAGTTCTTC | CASSSRLAGIYNEQFF
NA | TRBD1 | TRBJ2-5 | TRBV5-6 | TGTGCCAGCAGCTCCCCCTCAGGGGTCTCTGGGACAGGGGAGACCCAGTACTTC | CASSSPSGVSGTGETQYF
once | TRBD1 | TRBJ2-1 | TRBV19 | TGTGCCACCGGGTCGGGACAGGGTTACAATGAGCAGTTCTTC | CATGSGQGYNEQFF
once | TRBD1 | TRBJ1-4 | TRBV2 | TGTGCCAGCAGGTACCCCCGAGGGGGCCTTAATGAAAAACTGTTTTTT | CASRYPRGGLNEKLFF
NA | NA | TRBJ1-6 | TRBV11-3 | TGTGCCAGCAGCCAACAAGGGAGTAATTCACCCCTCCACTTT | CASSQQGSNSPLHF
once | NA | TRBJ2-3 | TRBV28 | TGTGCCAGCAGTTTCCAACAGGGGAGGGATACGCAGTATTTT | CASSFQQGRDTQYF
NA | TRBD2 | TRBJ2-1 | TRBV2 | TGTGCCAGCAAGAGTGGTGGGGGGGGACTCGAGGAGCAGTTCTTC | CASKSGGGGLEEQFF
NA | TRBD2 | TRBJ2-5 | TRBV7-6 | TGTGCCAGCAGCAAGCAGACTAGCGGACAAGAGACCCAGTACTTC | CASSKQTSGQETQYF
NA | NA | TRBJ2-2 | TRBV7-3 | TGTGCCAGCAGCTTATACTCAGCGAACACCGGGGAGCTGTTTTTT | CASSLYSANTGELFF
NA | NA | TRBJ2-7 | TRBV6-5 | TGTGCCAGCAGGGGACTTGAGACCGAGTACTTC | CASRGLETEYF
NA | NA | TRBJ2-3 | TRBV10-3 | TGTGCCATCAGTGGCCGAAACATAACAGATACGCAGTATTTT | CAISGRNITDTQYF
NA | TRBD1 | TRBJ2-2 | TRBV4-1 | TGCGCCAGCAGGGGACAGTTATTCACCGGGGAGCTGTTTTTT | CASRGQLFTGELFF
many | NA | TRBJ2-7 | TRBV20-1 | TGCAGTGCTGGAGACCCGGACGAGCAGTACTTC | CSAGDPDEQYF
NA | NA | TRBJ2-3 | TRBV29-1 | TGCAGCGCCGCCCCGGGGCTTAGCACAGATACGCAGTATTTT | CSAAPGLSTDTQYF
NA | TRBD1 | TRBJ2-7 | TRBV6-5 | TGTGCCAGCAGTACCGGGACAGGGAAGTACGAGCAGTACTTC | CASSTGTGKYEQYF
NA | NA | TRBJ2-2 | TRBV6-4 | TGTGCCAGCAGTGACAAGGCAGACACCGGGGAGCTGTTTTTT | CASSDKADTGELFF